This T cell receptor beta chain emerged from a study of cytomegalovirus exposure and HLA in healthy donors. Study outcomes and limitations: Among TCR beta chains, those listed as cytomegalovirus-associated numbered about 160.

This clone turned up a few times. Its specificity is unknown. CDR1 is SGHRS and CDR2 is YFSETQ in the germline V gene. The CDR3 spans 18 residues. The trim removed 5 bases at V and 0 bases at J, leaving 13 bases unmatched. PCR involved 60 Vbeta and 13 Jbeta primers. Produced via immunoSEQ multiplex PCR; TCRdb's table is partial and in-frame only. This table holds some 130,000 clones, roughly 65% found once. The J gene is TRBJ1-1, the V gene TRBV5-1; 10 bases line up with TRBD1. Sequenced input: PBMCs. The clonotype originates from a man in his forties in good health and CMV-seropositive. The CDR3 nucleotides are TGCGCCAGCAGAAGGACAGGGGGAGGGGTCGGCGTGAACACTGAAGCTTTCTTT. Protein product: CASRRTGGGVGVNTEAFF.